This T cell receptor (beta chain) was recovered during a study of cytomegalovirus exposure and HLA in healthy donors. The table came from immunoSEQ multiplex PCR; TCRdb's copy has only in-frame clones and leaves some out. The sample holds under 75,000 clones, 90% to 96% seen once. V was clipped by 5 bases and J by 7 bases, with 17 bases between them. CDR3 length equals 15 residues. Germline CDR1 reads SEHNR; CDR2 reads FQNEAQ (reference sequence). The V call is TRBV7-9, the J call TRBJ2-2; D is possibly TRBD1 (6 bases). The sequenced sample consisted of PBMCs. The receptor was derived from a young woman in good health and CMV-seronegative. CDR3 nucleotide sequence: TGTGCCAGCAGCCCCCGGACAGCGGCGTACGGGGAGCTGTTTTTT. This sequence encodes CASSPRTAAYGELFF. Combining the CDR3 with reference TRBV7-9 and TRBJ2-2 gives the whole variable domain DTGVSQNPRHKITKRGQNVTFRCDPISEHNRLYWYRQTLGQGPEFLTYFQNEAQLEKSRLLSDRFSAERPKGSFSTLEIQRTEQGDSAMYLCASSPRTAAYGELFFGEGSRLTVL.